This passage covers 22 T cell receptor beta chains from one sample sequenced in a study of blood T cell repertoires in COVID-19. The assay was immunoSEQ multiplex PCR, and TCRdb's table has in-frame clones only and misses some. The sample has some 120,000 clones; under 85% are singletons. The sample comprised PBMCs or T cells enriched from blood (not recorded which). Every receptor here comes from a man aged 25 to 40 who had recovered from COVID-19.

V gene TRBV5-1 combines with J gene TRBJ2-3; unclear D gene. V was shortened by 3 bases and J by 1 base, with 12 bases between the two germline ends. The CDR3 is made up of 15 amino acids. Germline V CDR1 and CDR2: SGHRS, YFSETQ. CDR3 loop: CASSSRLLGTDTQYF. CDR3 nucleotides: TGCGCCAGCAGCTCTCGACTGTTGGGCACAGATACGCAGTATTTT. Together with reference TRBV5-1 and TRBJ2-3, the CDR3 gives the full variable domain: KAGVTQTPRYLIKTRGQQVTLSCSPISGHRSVSWYQQTPGQGLQFLFEYFSETQRNKGNFPGRFSGRQFSNSRSEMNVSTLELGDSALYLCASSSRLLGTDTQYFGPGTRLTVL.

The chain couples TRBV7-3 to TRBJ2-1; D perhaps matches TRBD1 (5 bases). The CDR3 loop spans 13 amino acids. Germline lookup yields CDR1 SGHTA and CDR2 FQGTGA. Trimming cost V 2 bases and J 8 bases, with 10 bases left between them. As DNA, the CDR3 is TGTGCCAGCAGCTTATCGCTCAGGGATGAGCAGTTCTTC. It encodes CASSLSLRDEQFF. Supplemented by reference TRBV7-3 and TRBJ2-1, the full variable domain reads GAGVSQTPSNKVTEKGKYVELRCDPISGHTALYWYRQSLGQGPEFLIYFQGTGAADDSGLPNDRFFAVRPEGSVSTLKIQRTERGDSAVYLCASSLSLRDEQFFGPGTRLTVL.

The CDR3 DNA follows: TGTGCCAGCTCCACGGACAGGGGGCCATCTGTGTTTGGAAACACCATATATTTT. Its protein product is CASSTDRGPSVFGNTIYF. V is TRBV18 and J is TRBJ1-3; TRBD1 aligns across 11 bases. The CDR3 totals 18 residues. The V gene end was trimmed by 6 bases and the J gene end by 3 bases; junction bases not matched to a gene: 13. Germline V lookup: CDR1 KGHSH, CDR2 LQKENI.

CDR3 bases: TGCGCCAGCAGCTTGGCAGCGGGAAGCCGCACAGATACGCAGTATTTT. Translated: CASSLAAGSRTDTQYF. The chain combines TRBV5-1 with TRBJ2-3; 7 bases are shared with TRBD2. J lost 1 base, V lost 0 bases, and 5 bases had no gene match. The CDR3 length is 16 residues. CDR1 SGHRS and CDR2 YFSETQ come from the germline V gene. The full variable domain, its missing parts supplied by reference TRBV5-1 and TRBJ2-3, is KAGVTQTPRYLIKTRGQQVTLSCSPISGHRSVSWYQQTPGQGLQFLFEYFSETQRNKGNFPGRFSGRQFSNSRSEMNVSTLELGDSALYLCASSLAAGSRTDTQYFGPGTRLTVL.

The chain carries TRBV10-3 and TRBJ2-2; 7 bases are shared with TRBD1. This CDR3 has 18 amino acids. The V gene end was trimmed by 2 bases and the J gene end by 0 bases; junction bases not matched to a gene: 9. Per germline, CDR1 ENHRY and CDR2 SYGVKD. CDR3 in DNA: TGTGCCATCAGTGAGAGCGCGACAGGGTCAGCGAACACCGGGGAGCTGTTTTTT. As protein: CAISESATGSANTGELFF.

This clone came up once. This chain joins TRBV3-1 (or the pseudogene TRBV3-2) and TRBJ1-2, with 8 nucleotides matching TRBD1. The trim removed 2 bases at V and 4 bases at J, leaving 6 bases unmatched. CDR1 LGHDT and CDR2 YNNKEL come from the germline V gene (reference sequence). The CDR3 runs 15 residues. The CDR3 region is CASSQRDRLFYGYTF. CDR3 nucleotides: TGTGCCAGCAGCCAAAGGGACAGGTTGTTCTATGGCTACACCTTC.

This clone was seen more than once but under ten times. The V gene is TRBV21-1, the J gene TRBJ1-5. TRBV21-1 counts as a pseudogene. The CDR3 is 12 residues long. The CDR3 sequence: CASSKGKREQHF. The DNA for the CDR3 is TGTGCCAGCAGCAAAGGAAAGAGAGAACAGCATTTT.

V is TRBV3-1 (or the pseudogene TRBV3-2) and J is TRBJ1-2; D possibly corresponds to TRBD1 (6 bases). This CDR3 contains 18 residues. From germline, CDR1 is LGHDT and CDR2 YNNKEL (reference sequence). Trimming removed 0 bases at V and 2 bases at J, with 19 bases between. The DNA for the CDR3 is TGTGCCAGCAGCCAAGATAATATGGCAGGGGCGCAGAACTATGGCTACACCTTC. The encoded protein is CASSQDNMAGAQNYGYTF.

The CDR3 reads CAISDGGGSMYEQYF. The CDR3 coding sequence is TGTGCCATCAGTGACGGCGGGGGGAGTATGTACGAGCAGTACTTC. The V and J genes are TRBV10-3 and TRBJ2-7; TRBD2 matches 8 bases. This CDR3 has 15 residues. Germline V gene sequence: CDR1 ENHRY, CDR2 SYGVKD. The ends lost 3 bases at V and 4 bases at J; junction bases unmatched: 8.

This clone has just one count. This chain joins TRBV27 and TRBJ2-3; TRBD1 is a possible D gene (5 bases). CDR3 length equals 14 residues. V gave up 1 base and J gave up 1 base, with 6 bases separating them. The germline V gene has CDR1 MNHEY and CDR2 SMNVEV (reference sequence). The CDR3 DNA is TGTGCCAGCAGTTTATGGGGCGGCACAGATACGCAGTATTTT. Translated: CASSLWGGTDTQYF.

The V gene is TRBV11-1, the J gene TRBJ2-1; the match to TRBD1 covers 8 bases. Germline CDR1 is SGHAT and CDR2 is FQDESV (reference sequence). The CDR3 runs to 14 residues. Trimming at V came to 1 base and at J to 5 bases, leaving 1 base not matched to a gene. CDR3 residues: CASSLGQGNNEQFF. CDR3 bases: TGTGCCAGCAGCTTAGGACAGGGGAACAATGAGCAGTTCTTC.

The CDR3 is CASSEYGTGGHSPLHF. The CDR3 nucleotides are TGTGCCAGCAGTGAATACGGGACAGGGGGCCATTCACCCCTCCACTTT. This chain connects TRBV25-1 to TRBJ1-6; 12 nucleotides align to TRBD1. The CDR3 runs to 16 residues. V shed 0 bases, J shed 8 bases, and the junction held 2 bases outside the gene matches. Germline lookup yields CDR1 MGHDK and CDR2 SYGVNS.

The chain uses TRBV6-4 and TRBJ2-1; D is uncertain. The CDR3 extends over 15 amino acids. The V end was cut by 4 bases, the J end by 0 bases, with 10 bases between. Germline values: CDR1 MRHNA, CDR2 SNTAGT. CDR3 protein: CASSARPSSYNEQFF. The CDR3 DNA reads as TGTGCCAGCAGTGCCCGCCCTAGCTCCTACAATGAGCAGTTCTTC.

The sample holds a few counts of this clone. The V gene is TRBV3-1 (or the pseudogene TRBV3-2), the J gene TRBJ2-7; 14 nucleotides match TRBD2. The CDR3 sequence is 19 residues long. V was clipped by 2 bases and J by 2 bases; unmatched bases: 11. The germline CDR1 and CDR2 sequences are LGHDT and YNNKEL (reference sequence). The CDR3 coding sequence is TGTGCCAGCAGCCAACCCCCCGGACTAGCGGGAGGAAACCCCTACGAGCAGTACTTC. Translating gives CASSQPPGLAGGNPYEQYF.

This rearrangement joins TRBV6-1 to TRBJ2-7; 7 bases match TRBD1. This CDR3 has 13 amino acids. The V gene's germline CDR1 is MNHNS and CDR2 SASEGT. The trim removed 3 bases at V and 4 bases at J, leaving 3 bases unmatched. The CDR3 nucleotides read TGTGCCAGCAGTGAGGGACAGAATTACGAGCAGTACGTC. Its protein is CASSEGQNYEQYV.

The chain has TRBV6-6 and TRBJ1-4, with 8 positions matching TRBD1. The germline V gene encodes CDR1 MNHNY and CDR2 SVGAGI (reference sequence). V lost 6 bases and J lost 8; bases outside the gene matches: 8. This CDR3 spans 14 amino acids. CDR3 loop: CASSKGQAGEKLFF. CDR3 DNA sequence: TGTGCCAGCAGCAAGGGACAGGCGGGAGAAAAACTGTTTTTT.

This sequence joins TRBV7-9 and TRBJ2-2; D unresolved. CDR1 SEHNR and CDR2 FQNEAQ come from the germline V gene (reference sequence). The CDR3 consists of 14 residues. Trimming removed 1 base at V and 0 bases at J, with 3 bases between. The CDR3 loop is CASSLDSNTGELFF. DNA of the CDR3: TGTGCCAGCAGCTTAGACTCGAACACCGGGGAGCTGTTTTTT.

The chain has TRBV3-1 (or the pseudogene TRBV3-2) and TRBJ1-2; TRBD1 agrees at 8 bases. V shed 4 bases, J shed 3 bases, and the junction held 7 bases outside the gene matches. Germline loops: CDR1 LGHDT, CDR2 YNNKEL (reference sequence). This CDR3 region has 15 residues. The CDR3: CASSPGDRGHYGYTF. DNA of the CDR3: TGTGCCAGCAGCCCGGGAGACAGGGGCCACTATGGCTACACCTTC.

This chain links TRBV10-3 with TRBJ2-1, with TRBD2 identical over 9 bases. The CDR3 runs 14 residues. J gave up 4 bases and V 8 bases, and 6 bases lay outside the gene matches. Germline V lookup: CDR1 ENHRY, CDR2 SYGVKD. The CDR3, as DNA: TGTGCCATCCGGGAGACTAGCGGTTACAATGAGCAGTTCTTC. This codes for CAIRETSGYNEQFF.

The rearrangement uses TRBV6-1 and TRBJ1-6, with D possibly TRBD1 on 5 matching bases. The CDR3 spans 19 residues. CDR1 and CDR2 from the germline V gene are MNHNS and SASEGT. V shed 0 bases and J shed 0 bases, with 15 bases lying between them. The CDR3 loop reads CASSEAWGGASSYNSPLHF. CDR3 bases: TGTGCCAGCAGTGAAGCGTGGGGAGGGGCCAGCTCCTATAATTCACCCCTCCACTTT.

CDR3 bases: TGTGCCAGCGCTTGGCCGGCAGGGGGCCCCGGGGAGCTGTTTTTT. Its translation is CASAWPAGGPGELFF. The rearrangement joins TRBV11-2 to TRBJ2-2; 8 bases match TRBD1. Germline loops: CDR1 SGHAT, CDR2 FQNNGV. V dropped 8 bases and J dropped 6; count of bases not matched to a gene: 11. The CDR3 contains 15 residues.

The rearrangement uses TRBV7-2 and TRBJ1-5; D perhaps matches TRBD1 (5 bases). CDR3 length equals 15 residues. In germline, CDR1 is SGHTA, CDR2 FQGNSA. The ends were cut back, 5 bases at V and 2 bases at J, with 13 bases in the middle. The CDR3: CASSLNGGRNQPQHF. For the CDR3, the DNA is TGTGCCAGCAGCCTGAACGGGGGTCGCAATCAGCCCCAGCATTTT.